This TCR beta chain stems from a study of T cells in Graves' hyperthyroidism and ophthalmopathy. Findings and caveats of the study: Separation of ophthalmopathy from stable hyperthyroidism was achieved by a 13 V-J model. For ophthalmopathy, model prediction preceded onset by a median about 6 months. Clonotypes that were expanded in thyroid above 0.001 mostly appeared in blood too.

In its sample, this clonotype was seen many times. The antigen is not known. PBMCs came from about 10 ml fresh peripheral blood. From RNA transcripts, TCR beta CDR3 regions were amplified. The primer set for the first-round RT-PCR of the TCR CDR3 was HTBI. MiXCR was run by TCRdb on the multiplex PCR reads, yielding one entry per CDR3 protein. The sample holds under 350,000 distinct CDR3 sequences; roughly 18% are singletons and the top ten take under 55%. Sequencing was performed on blood. The source is a woman in her 50s with Graves' hyperthyroidism.

The CDR3 bases are TGCAGTGCTAGAGATGGAGCGGGGGCCGCAAATGAGCAGTTCTTC. Its translation: CSARDGAGAANEQFF. The chain carries TRBV20-1 and TRBJ2-1; the match to TRBD2 covers 8 bases. Germline V CDR1 and CDR2: DFQATT, SNEGSKA (reference sequence). This CDR3 is 15 amino acids long. With V trimmed by 0 bases and J by 7 bases, 8 bases remained unmatched.